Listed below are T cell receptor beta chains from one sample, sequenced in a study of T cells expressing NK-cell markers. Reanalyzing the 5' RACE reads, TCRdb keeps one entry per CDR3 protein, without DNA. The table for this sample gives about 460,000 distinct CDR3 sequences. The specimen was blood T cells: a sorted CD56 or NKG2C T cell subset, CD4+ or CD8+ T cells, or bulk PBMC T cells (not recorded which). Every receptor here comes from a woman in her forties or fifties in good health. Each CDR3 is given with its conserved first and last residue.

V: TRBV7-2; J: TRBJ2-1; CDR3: CASSWGGSRSYNEQFF
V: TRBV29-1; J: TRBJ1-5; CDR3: CSATGENSNQPQHF
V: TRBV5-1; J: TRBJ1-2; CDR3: CASSLGLRYGYTF
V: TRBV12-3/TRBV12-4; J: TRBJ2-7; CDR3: CASSRDRGYEQYF
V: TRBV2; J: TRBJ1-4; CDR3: CASKRTEEKLFF
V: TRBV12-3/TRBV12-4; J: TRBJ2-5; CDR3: CASSRSGVRETQYF
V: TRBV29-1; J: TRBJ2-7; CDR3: CSVKGASLTYEQYF
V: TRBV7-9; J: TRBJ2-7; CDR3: CASSSYEDRGYEQYF
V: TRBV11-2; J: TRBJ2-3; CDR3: CASSSLGGIITQYF
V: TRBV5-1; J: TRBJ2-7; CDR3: CASSPNWGGGPYEQYF
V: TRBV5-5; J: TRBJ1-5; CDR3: CASSFSQGTGNQPQHF
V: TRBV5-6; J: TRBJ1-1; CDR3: CASSARGVRVNTEAFF
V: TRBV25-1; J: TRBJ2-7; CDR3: CASSEIAGNSYEQYF
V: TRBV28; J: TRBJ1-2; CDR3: CASSLGGGFSGYTF
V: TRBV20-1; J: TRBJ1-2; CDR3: CSASPGEKAGYGYTF
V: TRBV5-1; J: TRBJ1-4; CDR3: CASSEIGGPLRATNEKLFF
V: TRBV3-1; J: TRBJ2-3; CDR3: CASSQRTSFFTDTQYF
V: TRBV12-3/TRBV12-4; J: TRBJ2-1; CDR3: CASSLQTSPYNEQFF